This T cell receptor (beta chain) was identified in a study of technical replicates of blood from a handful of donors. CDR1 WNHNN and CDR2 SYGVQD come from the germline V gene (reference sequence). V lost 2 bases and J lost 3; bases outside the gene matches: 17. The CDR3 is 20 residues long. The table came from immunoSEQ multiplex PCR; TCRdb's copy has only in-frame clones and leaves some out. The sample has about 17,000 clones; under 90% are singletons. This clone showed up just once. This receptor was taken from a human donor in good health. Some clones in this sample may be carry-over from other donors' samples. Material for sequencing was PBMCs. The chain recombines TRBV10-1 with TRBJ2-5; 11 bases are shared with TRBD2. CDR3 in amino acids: CASSEGGETGSGRAEETQYF. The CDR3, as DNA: TGCGCCAGCAGTGAGGGGGGTGAAACGGGTAGCGGGAGGGCGGAAGAGACCCAGTACTTC.